Listed here are 29 T cell receptor beta chains from one sample, sequenced in a study of Graves' ophthalmopathy and Graves' hyperthyroidism. The sequenced template was RNA, covering the TCR beta CDR3 region. The authors performed first-round RT-PCR with HTBI primers and then a second-round multiplex PCR. Via MiXCR, TCRdb re-called the multiplex PCR reads, giving one row per CDR3 protein. The profile shows fewer than 650,000 distinct CDR3 sequences, 22% of them singletons. The sequencing sample was made of peripheral blood. The receptors here all came from a woman aged 18 to 35 with stable Graves' hyperthyroidism. Some clones in this sample may be carry-over from other donors' samples.

This clonotype was seen at least ten times. The chain uses TRBV20-1 and TRBJ2-7; D not certain. The CDR3 loop spans 11 amino acids. Trimming took off 0 bases at V and 6 bases at J, with 6 bases between the two ends. The germline V gene has CDR1 DFQATT and CDR2 SNEGSKA (reference sequence). The DNA for the CDR3 is TGCAGTGCTAGAGAGTCCAGCGAGCAGTACTTC. It yields the protein CSARESSEQYF.

The rearrangement joins TRBV6-5 to TRBJ2-5; 8 nucleotides line up with TRBD2. CDR1 is MNHEY, CDR2 SVGAGI, per germline. V shed 0 bases and J 2 bases; nucleotides not matched to a gene: 8. The CDR3 has 17 amino acids. As DNA, the CDR3 is TGTGCCAGCAGTTACTCGATGAGCGGGGGCGTACAAGAGACCCAGTACTTC. It specifies CASSYSMSGGVQETQYF.

The sample holds many counts of this clonotype. The CDR3 DNA reads as TGTGCCACCAGGAGACAGGGCACTAACTATGGCTACACCTTC. Its protein product is CATRRQGTNYGYTF. The chain links TRBV15 to TRBJ1-2; 7 bases are a match to TRBD1. Trimming cost V 6 bases and J 0 bases; bases outside gene matches: 4. Germline-derived CDR1 and CDR2 are LNHNV and YYDKDF (reference sequence). This CDR3 region has 14 residues.

This chain links TRBV29-1 with TRBJ1-2, with D perhaps matching TRBD1 (6 bases). Germline V gene lookup returns CDR1 SQVTM and CDR2 ANQGSEA. Trimming took 6 bases from V and 0 from J, leaving 20 bases between them. This CDR3 spans 16 amino acids. The chain's CDR3 is CSVSPGTHSANYGYTF. In DNA, the CDR3 is TGCAGCGTCAGTCCCGGGACACACTCTGCTAACTATGGCTACACCTTC.

About this clonotype: A much larger clone lies a single base off, so this may be a read error. The chain links TRBV20-1 to TRBJ1-1; D gene unclear. The CDR3 length is 11 residues. Germline CDR1 DFQATT, CDR2 SNEGSKA (reference sequence). This chain's CDR3 is CGTKAIRETFF. CDR3 coding DNA: TGCGGTACTAAAGCTATAAGGGAAACTTTCTTT.

This clonotype has just a few counts. Germline and junction disagree at one end, which may indicate a read error. The chain recombines TRBV25-1 with TRBJ1-1; TRBD1 aligns across 7 bases. From germline, CDR1 is MGHDK and CDR2 SYGVNS. This CDR3 is built from 15 residues. The CDR3 DNA is TGTGCCAGCAGTGATCTCCGACAGGGAAAGCCTGAAGCTTGCTTT. It specifies CASSDLRQGKPEACF.

This clonotype was observed a few times. The chain has TRBV28 and TRBJ2-7; D is uncertain. Germline CDR1 MDHEN, CDR2 SYDVKM. V lost 1 base and J 1 base, leaving 11 bases between the germline ends. There are 15 residues in the CDR3. In DNA form, the CDR3 reads TGTGCCAGCAGTTTATCTGGGTCCACATCCTACGAGCAGTACTTC. Translated, it gives CASSLSGSTSYEQYF.

The CDR3 loop reads CASFKGGMNTEAFF. CDR3 bases: TGTGCCAGCTTTAAGGGAGGTATGAACACTGAAGCTTTCTTT. This chain connects TRBV27 to TRBJ1-1; D gene ambiguous. The CDR3 is made up of 14 amino acids. Looked up from germline, CDR1 is MNHEY and CDR2 is SMNVEV (reference sequence). V was trimmed by 8 bases and J by 0 bases, leaving 13 bases between them.

This clonotype was detected ten times or more. This chain joins TRBV14 and TRBJ1-1; D might be TRBD1 (5 bases). Germline V gene lookup returns CDR1 SGHDN and CDR2 FVKESK. The CDR3 has 14 amino acids. The V end was cut by 0 bases, the J end by 5 bases, with 10 bases between. CDR3: CASSQDQGGTEAFF. In DNA, the CDR3 is TGTGCCAGCAGCCAAGATCAGGGAGGAACTGAAGCTTTCTTT.

This clonotype was found a few times. This sequence joins TRBV4-1 and TRBJ2-4; TRBD2 aligns across 14 bases. The CDR3 runs 17 residues. CDR1 and CDR2 (germline): MGHRA, YSYEKL. The trim removed 1 base at V and 8 bases at J, leaving 7 bases unmatched. CDR3: CASSQVGTSGSRDIQYF. The CDR3 nucleotides read TGCGCCAGCAGCCAAGTCGGGACTAGCGGGAGCCGGGACATTCAGTACTTC.

In this sample, this clonotype turned up many times. This chain joins TRBV7-3 and TRBJ2-5; the match to TRBD2 covers 11 bases. J was trimmed by 2 bases and V by 5 bases; bases with no gene match: 4. The CDR3 is made up of 15 amino acids. The germline CDR1 and CDR2 sequences are SGHTA and FQGTGA. The CDR3: CASSPTSGVQETQYF. The CDR3 DNA is TGTGCCAGCAGCCCGACTAGCGGGGTTCAAGAGACCCAGTACTTC. The full variable domain, its missing parts supplied by reference TRBV7-3 and TRBJ2-5, is GAGVSQTPSNKVTEKGKYVELRCDPISGHTALYWYRQSLGQGPEFLIYFQGTGAADDSGLPNDRFFAVRPEGSVSTLKIQRTERGDSAVYLCASSPTSGVQETQYFGPGTRLLVL.

This clonotype was seen only a few times. V and J are TRBV4-1 and TRBJ1-5; 8 bases align to TRBD1. Germline lookup yields CDR1 MGHRA and CDR2 YSYEKL. The CDR3 loop spans 14 amino acids. V lost 0 bases and J lost 6; bases outside the gene matches: 1. DNA for the CDR3: TGCGCCAGCAGCCAAGACAGGGGGCCTCAGCCCCAGCATTTT. It specifies CASSQDRGPQPQHF.

The chain joins TRBV29-1 to TRBJ1-2; 9 bases agree with TRBD1. Trimming took 6 bases from V and 3 from J; bases not matched to a gene: 5. The CDR3 spans 13 residues. The germline CDR1 and CDR2 sequences are SQVTM and ANQGSEA. CDR3 in DNA: TGCAGCGTACAGGGGGCCGGATACTATGGCTACACCTTC. As protein: CSVQGAGYYGYTF.

This clonotype was found a few times. The J gene is TRBJ2-2, the V gene TRBV20-1; D is tentatively TRBD1 or TRBD2 (5 bases each). The germline V gene encodes CDR1 DFQATT and CDR2 SNEGSKA (reference sequence). With 3 bases removed from V and 3 bases from J, the gap between germline ends came to 8 bases. The CDR3 spans 13 residues. CDR3 DNA sequence: TGCAGTGCTAGGGGGGAGTACACCGGGGAGCTGTTTTTT. This translates into CSARGEYTGELFF.

This clonotype was seen repeatedly, ten times or more. This sequence joins TRBV20-1 and TRBJ1-2; D gene unclear. V was pared by 1 base and J by 8 bases, with 11 bases between. From germline, CDR1 is DFQATT and CDR2 SNEGSKA (reference sequence). CDR3 length: 12 residues. The chain's CDR3 is CSARGGPAGYTF. In DNA, the CDR3 is TGCAGTGCTAGAGGGGGTCCGGCGGGCTACACCTTC.

This clonotype was observed at least ten times. The rearrangement uses TRBV12-5 and TRBJ1-5, with D perhaps matching TRBD1 (5 bases). The CDR3 loop spans 13 amino acids. Germline lookup yields CDR1 LGHNT and CDR2 FRNRAP. V was pared by 2 bases and J by 7 bases, with 9 bases between. The CDR3 coding sequence is TGTGCTAGTGGTTTGTTGGGGGACCAGCCCCAGCATTTT. Amino acids: CASGLLGDQPQHF.

V is TRBV12-3 or TRBV12-4 and J is TRBJ1-2; D is unclear. Trimming pared 6 bases from V and 4 bases from J, leaving 12 bases between. The CDR3 consists of 13 residues. CDR3 protein: CASSPADFYGYTF. The CDR3 bases are TGTGCCAGCAGCCCCGCCGATTTCTATGGCTACACCTTC.

This clonotype showed up just a few times. CDR3 in DNA: TGTGCCAGCAGCCAGCTTAGGGGACGGCAGGGATCTCAAGAGACCCAGTACTTC. It encodes CASSQLRGRQGSQETQYF. The genes are TRBV11-1 and TRBJ2-5; D possibly matches TRBD1 or TRBD2 (5 bases each). CDR1 SGHAT and CDR2 FQDESV come from the germline V gene (reference sequence). Trimming stripped 5 bases from V and 2 bases from J, with 24 bases between. This CDR3 is 18 amino acids long.

This clonotype was counted many times. The V gene is TRBV11-2, the J gene TRBJ2-2; the D call may be TRBD1 or TRBD2 (5 bases each). The V gene lost 11 bases and the J gene lost 5 bases, with 12 bases spanning the gap. This CDR3 spans 12 amino acids. Germline assignment: CDR1 SGHAT and CDR2 FQNNGV. The CDR3 DNA follows: TGTGCCTGGGCAGGGAGTACCGGGGAGCTGTTTTTT. Its translation: CAWAGSTGELFF.

The sample holds many counts of this clonotype. The chain has TRBV29-1 and TRBJ2-2; 9 bases line up with TRBD2. CDR3 length equals 15 residues. CDR1 and CDR2 from the germline V gene are SQVTM and ANQGSEA. V lost 1 base to trimming and J lost 4 bases; unmatched junction nucleotides: 4. The CDR3 bases are TGCAGCGTTGAAGCTGGGCGGGAGGGCACCGGGGAGCTGTTTTTT. Residues: CSVEAGREGTGELFF.

This clonotype was seen many times. This CDR3 reads CSASFGGGVDNSPLHF. In nucleotides, the CDR3 is TGCAGTGCTAGCTTTGGCGGGGGCGTCGATAATTCACCCCTCCACTTT. V is TRBV20-1 and J is TRBJ1-6; possible D gene TRBD1, 6 bases. The CDR3 runs to 16 residues. V dropped 3 bases and J dropped 5 bases, with 17 bases sitting between them. The germline V gene has CDR1 DFQATT and CDR2 SNEGSKA (reference sequence).

This clonotype was found many times. This chain links TRBV28 with TRBJ1-1; D is possibly TRBD1 (5 bases). This CDR3 comprises 15 residues. Germline V gene sequence: CDR1 MDHEN, CDR2 SYDVKM. Trimming took 3 bases from V and 3 from J, leaving 14 bases between them. CDR3 DNA sequence: TGTGCCAGCAGTTTTTCGTCAGGGCCGGACACTGAAGCTTTCTTT. Its translation: CASSFSSGPDTEAFF.

This clonotype was seen a handful of times. The chain combines TRBV7-8 with TRBJ1-5; TRBD1 matches at 8 bases. The CDR3 runs to 15 residues. CDR1 and CDR2 (germline): SGHVS, FQNEAQ. V shed 6 bases and J 2 bases; nucleotides not matched to a gene: 6. This CDR3 reads CASRKDRGGNQPQHF. In nucleotides, the CDR3 is TGTGCCAGCAGAAAAGACAGGGGAGGCAATCAGCCCCAGCATTTT.

The V gene is TRBV12-3 or TRBV12-4, the J gene TRBJ2-5; weak D call: TRBD2 (5 bases). CDR3 length: 14 residues. Trimming removed 5 bases at V and 5 bases at J, with 15 bases between. This CDR3 reads CASSIGPGGETQYF. CDR3 DNA: TGTGCCAGCAGTATTGGGCCCGGAGGTGAGACCCAGTACTTC.

This clonotype appeared many times. CDR3 amino acids: CASSERGGRSSYNSPLHF. The CDR3 DNA reads as TGTGCCAGCAGTGAACGTGGGGGACGGAGCTCCTATAATTCACCCCTCCACTTT. The rearrangement uses TRBV6-1 and TRBJ1-6; the D gene is possibly TRBD1 (5 bases). The germline CDR1 and CDR2 sequences are MNHNS and SASEGT. Trimming took 2 bases from V and 0 from J, leaving 14 bases between them. The CDR3 runs to 18 residues.

This chain uses TRBV7-8 with TRBJ2-6; D gene ambiguous. The CDR3 is made up of 14 amino acids. In germline, CDR1 is SGHVS, CDR2 FQNEAQ. Trimming stripped 4 bases from V and 3 bases from J, with 7 bases between. The CDR3 region has the DNA TGTGCCAGCAGCTCTAATGGTGGGGCCAACGTCCTGACTTTC. Encoded protein: CASSSNGGANVLTF.

This clonotype was found a few times. The chain combines TRBV19 with TRBJ2-2; D is perhaps TRBD2 (5 bases). In germline, CDR1 is LNHDA, CDR2 SQIVND (reference sequence). Trimming stripped 1 base from V and 10 bases from J, with 19 bases between. This CDR3 comprises 16 residues. The CDR3 DNA reads as TGTGCCAGTAGTATAGCACGACTACAAACTGCGGCGGAGCTGTTTTTT. Amino acids: CASSIARLQTAAELFF. Supplemented by reference TRBV19 and TRBJ2-2, the full variable domain reads DGGITQSPKYLFRKEGQNVTLSCEQNLNHDAMYWYRQDPGQGLRLIYYSQIVNDFQKGDIAEGYSVSREKKESFPLTVTSAQKNPTAFYLCASSIARLQTAAELFFGEGSRLTVL.

This clonotype was seen at least ten times. Germline is not matched at one junction end, which may reflect a read error. The chain is built from TRBV12-3 or TRBV12-4 and TRBJ2-7; the D gene is possibly TRBD2 (5 bases). This CDR3 region has 14 residues. DNA of the CDR3: TGTGCCAGCAGTTTAGCGGGAGTGGTGTCGGAGCAGCACTTC. Residues: CASSLAGVVSEQHF.

The table lists this clonotype with a few counts. The chain recombines TRBV2 with TRBJ2-5; TRBD1 matches at 8 bases. The V gene end was trimmed by 9 bases and the J gene end by 4 bases; junction bases not matched to a gene: 16. The CDR3 has 16 amino acids. CDR1 and CDR2 (germline): SNHLY, FYNNEI. The CDR3 region is CASRKIRDRSPETQYF. The CDR3, as DNA: TGTGCCAGTAGGAAAATCCGGGACAGGAGCCCAGAGACCCAGTACTTC.